This T cell receptor beta chain emerged from a study of T cells in Graves' hyperthyroidism and ophthalmopathy. Study conclusions and caveats: In simple terms, a model built on 13 V-J features told ophthalmopathy apart from stable hyperthyroidism.

Out of around 10 ml of fresh peripheral blood came the PBMCs. This clonotype appeared a few times. Its matching antigen is unknown. This CDR3 region has 15 residues. Germline-derived CDR1 and CDR2 are MNHNS and SASEGT. V dropped 9 bases and J dropped 3; count of bases not matched to a gene: 7. RNA transcripts served as the template for amplifying TCR beta CDR3 regions. A first-round RT-PCR of the TCR CDR3 used the HTBI primer set. TCRdb re-called the multiplex PCR reads through MiXCR, storing one row per CDR3 protein. Of about 560,000 distinct CDR3 sequences in the sample, 16% were seen once. This TCR was recovered from a woman aged 18-35 years with Graves' hyperthyroidism. This chain joins TRBV6-1 and TRBJ2-2, with 10 bases fitting TRBD2. The sequenced material came from blood. The CDR3 loop reads CASCRTSGYTGELFF. CDR3 nucleotides: TGTGCCAGTTGTCGGACTAGCGGTTACACCGGGGAGCTGTTTTTT.